The TCR beta chain described here comes from a study of T cells after yellow fever vaccination. The germline V gene encodes CDR1 SGHRS and CDR2 YFSETQ. The CDR3 spans 13 residues. Unmatched junction bases numbered 7, after V lost 5 bases and J lost 7 bases. This clonotype was observed many times. MiXCR, applied by TCRdb to the 5' RACE reads, yields one record per CDR3 protein. The sample consists of about 340,000 distinct CDR3 sequences, about 4% of them appearing once. The receptor was isolated from a man in his late teens or twenties who received the YFV17D yellow fever vaccine. Material: PBMCs, obtained 5 days after the yellow fever booster vaccination. V gene TRBV5-1 combines with J gene TRBJ2-7, with 9 bases that match TRBD1. The CDR3 protein is CASRRTGEEEQYF. CDR3 nucleotide sequence: TGCGCCAGCAGACGGACAGGGGAGGAAGAGCAGTACTTC.